This T cell receptor beta chain was obtained from a study of response to subunit inactivated influenza vaccine. TCRdb itself ran the RT-PCR reads through MiXCR, one entry per CDR3 protein. The data hold hundreds of thousands of distinct CDR3 sequences, with 12% to 15% observed a single time. Study-wide points: It was suggested by the authors that few new T cells are recruited by each seasonal influenza vaccination.

Germline V gene lookup returns CDR1 LNHDA and CDR2 SQIVND (reference sequence). This CDR3 is 15 amino acids long. Trimming stripped 7 bases from V and 10 bases from J, with 23 bases between. Only a few counts were recorded for this clonotype. Antigen unknown. Sequenced material: PBMCs from blood, taken around 15 days before vaccination. V and J are TRBV19 and TRBJ2-1; TRBD1 might be the D (7 bases). The source is a man aged 45-60 years who received an inactivated influenza vaccine. CDR3 sequence reads: CASTISGQVNREQFF. CDR3 nucleotide sequence: TGTGCCAGTACTATTAGCGGACAGGTGAATAGGGAGCAGTTCTTC. The variable domain in full, completed from reference TRBV19 and TRBJ2-1, reads DGGITQSPKYLFRKEGQNVTLSCEQNLNHDAMYWYRQDPGQGLRLIYYSQIVNDFQKGDIAEGYSVSREKKESFPLTVTSAQKNPTAFYLCASTISGQVNREQFFGPGTRLTVL.